Below are 5 T cell receptor beta chains sequenced from a single sample in a study of T cells in Graves' hyperthyroidism and ophthalmopathy. TCR beta CDR3 region amplification was performed from RNA transcripts. The TCR CDR3 was amplified in a first-round RT-PCR using the HTBI primer set. TCRdb re-derived calls from the multiplex PCR reads in MiXCR, one entry per CDR3 protein. The data contain about 540,000 distinct CDR3 sequences, roughly 50% of them seen just once; the ten biggest clones take up around 7.7%. Sequencing was carried out using peripheral blood or thyroid tissue (not recorded which). The receptor set was obtained from a woman aged 18-29 years with Graves' hyperthyroidism.

This clonotype was recorded at least ten times. This sequence joins TRBV7-9 and TRBJ1-2; a possible D gene is TRBD1 (5 bases). Germline V gives CDR1 SEHNR, CDR2 FQNEAQ (reference sequence). V gave up 5 bases and J gave up 8 bases, with 15 bases separating them. This CDR3 contains 13 residues. This chain's CDR3 is CASSPGSFGGYTF. CDR3 DNA: TGTGCCAGCAGCCCAGGGAGTTTTGGAGGCTACACCTTC.

The chain recombines TRBV20-1 with TRBJ2-7; 7 positions agree with TRBD1. V lost 7 bases and J lost 4; bases outside the gene matches: 7. Germline V gene lookup returns CDR1 DFQATT and CDR2 SNEGSKA (reference sequence). The CDR3 spans 12 residues. DNA of the CDR3: TGCAGTGAGTCGACAGGGATTTACGAGCAGTACTTC. Its translation: CSESTGIYEQYF.

This clonotype appeared many times. The V and J genes are TRBV3-1 and TRBJ2-5; the match to TRBD2 covers 7 bases. V dropped 4 bases and J dropped 5; count of bases not matched to a gene: 7. Germline-derived CDR1 and CDR2 are LGHDT and YNNKEL (reference sequence). CDR3 length: 14 amino acids. CDR3 DNA: TGTGCCAGCAGCCTAGGGACTACCTCGGAGACCCAGTACTTC. Translating it yields CASSLGTTSETQYF.

The chain uses TRBV29-1 and TRBJ2-7; the match to TRBD1 covers 10 bases. V lost 4 bases and J lost 5; bases outside the gene matches: 2. Germline CDR1 is SQVTM and CDR2 is ANQGSEA. The CDR3 extends over 12 amino acids. DNA for the CDR3: TGCAGCGTTGGGGGACAGGGGCACGAGCAGTACTTC. This gives the protein CSVGGQGHEQYF.

The chain recombines TRBV29-1 with TRBJ1-1, with D perhaps TRBD1 (5 bases). The CDR3 contains 12 residues. Germline values: CDR1 SQVTM, CDR2 ANQGSEA. This chain's CDR3 is CRDRHGGTEAFF. The CDR3 region has the DNA TGCAGGGACCGTCACGGGGGCACTGAAGCTTTCTTT.